This record concerns one TCR beta chain sequence. These data come from a study of cytomegalovirus exposure and HLA in healthy donors. Study-wide context: Out of several hundred genotyped donors, about 76% belonged to the Caucasian-associated ancestry cluster.

The V and J ends lost 4 bases and 4 bases, in that order; junction bases with no gene match: 10. This CDR3 has 16 residues. The germline gives CDR1 LNHDA, CDR2 SQIVND (reference sequence). PCR used 60 Vbeta primers and 13 Jbeta primers. Assay: immunoSEQ multiplex PCR; the TCRdb copy retains only in-frame clones and omits some. The table includes around 130,000 clones, roughly 88% detected once. The TCR comes from a woman aged 18-35 years in good health and CMV-seropositive. The chain uses TRBV19 and TRBJ1-5, with TRBD1 matching over 7 bases. Sequencing was carried out using PBMCs. CDR3 sequence: CASSTYSGQSNQPQHF. In DNA form, the CDR3 reads TGTGCCAGTAGTACCTACTCGGGACAGTCTAATCAGCCCCAGCATTTT.